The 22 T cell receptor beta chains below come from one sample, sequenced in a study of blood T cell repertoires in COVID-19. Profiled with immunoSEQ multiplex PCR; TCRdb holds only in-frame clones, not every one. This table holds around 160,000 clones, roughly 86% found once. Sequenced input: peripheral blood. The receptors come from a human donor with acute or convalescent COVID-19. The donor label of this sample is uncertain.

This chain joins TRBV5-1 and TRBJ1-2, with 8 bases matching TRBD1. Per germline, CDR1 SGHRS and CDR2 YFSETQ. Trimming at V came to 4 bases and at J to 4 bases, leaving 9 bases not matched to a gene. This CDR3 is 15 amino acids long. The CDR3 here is CASSPDRERAYGYTF. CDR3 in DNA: TGCGCCAGCAGCCCGGACAGGGAGCGGGCCTATGGCTACACCTTC.

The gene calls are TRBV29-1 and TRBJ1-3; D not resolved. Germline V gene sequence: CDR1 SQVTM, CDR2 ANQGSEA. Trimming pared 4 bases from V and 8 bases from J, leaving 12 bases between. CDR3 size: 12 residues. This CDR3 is CSVGLGGHTIYF. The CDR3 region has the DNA TGCAGCGTTGGTCTTGGAGGCCACACCATATATTTT.

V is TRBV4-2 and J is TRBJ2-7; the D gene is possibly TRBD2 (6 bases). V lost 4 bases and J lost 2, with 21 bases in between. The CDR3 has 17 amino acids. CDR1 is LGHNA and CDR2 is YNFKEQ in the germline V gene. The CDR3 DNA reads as TGTGCCAGCAGCCTTGAGCAAGGGAGGTTTTCGCCCTACGAGCAGTACTTC. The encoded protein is CASSLEQGRFSPYEQYF.

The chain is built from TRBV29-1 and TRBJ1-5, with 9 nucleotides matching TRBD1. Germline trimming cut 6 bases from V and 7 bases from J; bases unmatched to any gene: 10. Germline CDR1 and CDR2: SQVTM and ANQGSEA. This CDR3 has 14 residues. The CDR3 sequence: CSVNTGGANQPQHF. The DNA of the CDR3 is TGCAGCGTAAATACAGGGGGCGCAAACCAGCCCCAGCATTTT.

The CDR3, as DNA: TGTGCCAGCAGCCACAATAGCGATACGCAGTATTTT. Translating gives CASSHNSDTQYF. The chain joins TRBV11-3 to TRBJ2-3; D is uncertain. The germline V gene encodes CDR1 SGHNT and CDR2 YENEEA. The germline V and J ends were trimmed by 5 bases and 6 bases, with 9 bases remaining between them. The CDR3 extends over 12 amino acids.

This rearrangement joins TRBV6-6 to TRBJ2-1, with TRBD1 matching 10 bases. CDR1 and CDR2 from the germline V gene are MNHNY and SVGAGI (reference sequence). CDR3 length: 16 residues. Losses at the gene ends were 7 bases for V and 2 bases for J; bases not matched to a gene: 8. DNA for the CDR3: TGTGCCAGCATCCCACGGACAGGGGGAACCTACAATGAGCAGTTCTTC. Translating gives CASIPRTGGTYNEQFF.

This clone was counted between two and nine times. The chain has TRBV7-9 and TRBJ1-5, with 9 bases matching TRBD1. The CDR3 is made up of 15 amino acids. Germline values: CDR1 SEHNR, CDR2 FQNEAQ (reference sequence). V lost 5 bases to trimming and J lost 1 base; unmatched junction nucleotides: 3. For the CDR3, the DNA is TGTGCCAGCAGCGTCGACAGGGGGAGCAATCAGCCCCAGCATTTT. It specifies CASSVDRGSNQPQHF.

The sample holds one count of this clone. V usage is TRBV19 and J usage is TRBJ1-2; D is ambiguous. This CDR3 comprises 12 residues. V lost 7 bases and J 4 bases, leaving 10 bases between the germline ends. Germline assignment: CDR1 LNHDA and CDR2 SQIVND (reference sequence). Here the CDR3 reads CASNERSYGYTF. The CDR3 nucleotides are TGTGCCAGTAACGAGAGGAGCTATGGCTACACCTTC.

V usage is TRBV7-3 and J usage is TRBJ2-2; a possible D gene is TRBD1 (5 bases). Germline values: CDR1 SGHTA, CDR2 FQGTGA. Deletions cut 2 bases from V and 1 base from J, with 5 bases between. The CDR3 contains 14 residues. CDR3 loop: CASSLDRNTGELFF. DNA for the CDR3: TGTGCCAGCAGCTTAGACAGGAACACCGGGGAGCTGTTTTTT. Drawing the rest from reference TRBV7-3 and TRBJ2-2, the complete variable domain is GAGVSQTPSNKVTEKGKYVELRCDPISGHTALYWYRQSLGQGPEFLIYFQGTGAADDSGLPNDRFFAVRPEGSVSTLKIQRTERGDSAVYLCASSLDRNTGELFFGEGSRLTVL.

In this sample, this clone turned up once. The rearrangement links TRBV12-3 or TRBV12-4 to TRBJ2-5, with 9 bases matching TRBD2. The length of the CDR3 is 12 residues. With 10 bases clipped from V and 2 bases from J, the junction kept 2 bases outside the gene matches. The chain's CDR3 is CATTSGQETQYF. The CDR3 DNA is TGTGCCACCACTAGCGGGCAAGAGACCCAGTACTTC.

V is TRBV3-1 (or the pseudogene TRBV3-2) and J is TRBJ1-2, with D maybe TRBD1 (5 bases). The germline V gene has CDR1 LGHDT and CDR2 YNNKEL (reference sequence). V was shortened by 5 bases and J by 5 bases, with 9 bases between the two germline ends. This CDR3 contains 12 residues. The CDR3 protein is CASSSQGYGYTF. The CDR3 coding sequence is TGTGCCAGCAGCTCTCAGGGTTATGGCTACACCTTC.

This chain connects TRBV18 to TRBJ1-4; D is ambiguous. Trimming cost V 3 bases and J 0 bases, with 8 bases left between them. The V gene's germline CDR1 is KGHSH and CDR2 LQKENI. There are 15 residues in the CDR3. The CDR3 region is CASSPGRSTNEKLFF. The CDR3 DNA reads TGTGCCAGCTCACCCGGGAGATCAACTAATGAAAAACTGTTTTTT.

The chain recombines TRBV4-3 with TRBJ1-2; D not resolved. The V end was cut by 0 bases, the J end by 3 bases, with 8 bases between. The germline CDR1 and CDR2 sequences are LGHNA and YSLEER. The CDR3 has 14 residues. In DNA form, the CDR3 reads TGCGCCAGCAGCCAAGATTGGGCTGACTATGGCTACACCTTC. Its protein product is CASSQDWADYGYTF.

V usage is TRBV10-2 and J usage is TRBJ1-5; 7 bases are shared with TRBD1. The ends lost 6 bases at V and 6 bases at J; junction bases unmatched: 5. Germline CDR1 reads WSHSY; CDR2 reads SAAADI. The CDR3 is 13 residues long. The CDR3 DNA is TGCGCCAGCAGCGCCAGGGGGTCTCAGCCCCAGCATTTT. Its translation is CASSARGSQPQHF.

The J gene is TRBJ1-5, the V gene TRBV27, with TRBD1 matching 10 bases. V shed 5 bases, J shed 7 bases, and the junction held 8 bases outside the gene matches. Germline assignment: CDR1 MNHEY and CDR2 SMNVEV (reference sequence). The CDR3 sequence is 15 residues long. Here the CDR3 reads CASSPTDRGWQPQHF. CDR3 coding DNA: TGTGCCAGCAGTCCGACGGACAGGGGGTGGCAGCCCCAGCATTTT.

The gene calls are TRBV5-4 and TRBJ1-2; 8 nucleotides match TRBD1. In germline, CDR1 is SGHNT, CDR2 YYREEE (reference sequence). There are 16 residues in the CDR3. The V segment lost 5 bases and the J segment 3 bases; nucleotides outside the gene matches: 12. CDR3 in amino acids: CASRSTGQGLHYGYTF. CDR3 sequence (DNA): TGTGCCAGCAGATCTACCGGACAGGGTTTACACTATGGCTACACCTTC.

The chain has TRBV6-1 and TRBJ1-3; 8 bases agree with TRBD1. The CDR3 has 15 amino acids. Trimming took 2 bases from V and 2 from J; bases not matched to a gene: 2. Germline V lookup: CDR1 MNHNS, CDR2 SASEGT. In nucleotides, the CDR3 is TGTGCCAGCAGTGAATTGACAGGGGCTGGAAACACCATATATTTT. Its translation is CASSELTGAGNTIYF.

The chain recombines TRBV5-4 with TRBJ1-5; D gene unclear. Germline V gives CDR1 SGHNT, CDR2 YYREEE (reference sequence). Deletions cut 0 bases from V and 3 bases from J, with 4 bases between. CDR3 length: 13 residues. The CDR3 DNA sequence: TGTGCCAGCAGCTTGGGGCTCAATCAGCCCCAGCATTTT. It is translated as CASSLGLNQPQHF.

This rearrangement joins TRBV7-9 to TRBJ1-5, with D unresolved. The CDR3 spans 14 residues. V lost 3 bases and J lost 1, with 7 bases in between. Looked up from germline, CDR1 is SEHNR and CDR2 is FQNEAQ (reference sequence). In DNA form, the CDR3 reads TGTGCCAGCAGCTTTGGGCAGAGCAATCAGCCCCAGCATTTT. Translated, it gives CASSFGQSNQPQHF.

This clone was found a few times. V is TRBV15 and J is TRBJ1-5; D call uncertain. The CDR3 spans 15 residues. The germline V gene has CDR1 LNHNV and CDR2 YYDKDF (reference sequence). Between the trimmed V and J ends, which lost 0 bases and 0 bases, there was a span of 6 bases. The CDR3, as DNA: TGTGCCACCAGCAGAGATCGCGGTAGCAATCAGCCCCAGCATTTT. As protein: CATSRDRGSNQPQHF.

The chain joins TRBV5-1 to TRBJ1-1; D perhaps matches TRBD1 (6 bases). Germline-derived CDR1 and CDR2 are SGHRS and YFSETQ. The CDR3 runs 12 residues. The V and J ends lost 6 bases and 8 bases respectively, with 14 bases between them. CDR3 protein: CASTITGSEAFF. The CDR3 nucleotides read TGCGCCAGCACCATTACAGGGTCGGAAGCTTTCTTT. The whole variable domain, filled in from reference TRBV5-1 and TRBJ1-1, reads KAGVTQTPRYLIKTRGQQVTLSCSPISGHRSVSWYQQTPGQGLQFLFEYFSETQRNKGNFPGRFSGRQFSNSRSEMNVSTLELGDSALYLCASTITGSEAFFGQGTRLTVV.

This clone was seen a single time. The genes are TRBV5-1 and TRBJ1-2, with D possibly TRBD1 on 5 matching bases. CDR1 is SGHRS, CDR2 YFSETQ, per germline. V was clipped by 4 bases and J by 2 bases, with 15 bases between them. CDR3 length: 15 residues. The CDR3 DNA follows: TGCGCCAGCAGCATCCTGGGGGGGATGAACTATGGCTACACCTTC. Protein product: CASSILGGMNYGYTF.